The 23 T cell receptor beta chains listed next were all sequenced from one sample in a study of prognosis after radiotherapy for stage I lung cancer. With two-round multiplex PCR, TCR beta CDR3 sequences were amplified from genomic DNA. Primers specific to each TRBV and TRBJ gene were used in first-round PCR. TCRdb passed the multiplex PCR reads through MiXCR, listing each CDR3 protein once. The table has 25,000 to 35,000 distinct CDR3 sequences, about 45% seen once. The sequenced sample was PBMCs, obtained before or after stereotactic body radiation therapy (not recorded which). The source of these receptors is a donor at least 50 years old with non-small cell lung cancer.

This chain links TRBV19 with TRBJ1-1, with D uncertain. The CDR3 runs to 13 residues. V gave up 5 bases and J gave up 2 bases, with 9 bases separating them. Per the germline V gene, CDR1 is LNHDA and CDR2 is SQIVND (reference sequence). The CDR3 region is CASSGTSNTEAFF. The CDR3 region has the DNA TGTGCCAGTAGTGGTACATCAAACACTGAAGCTTTCTTT. The entire variable domain, with the rest obtained from reference TRBV19 and TRBJ1-1, is as follows: DGGITQSPKYLFRKEGQNVTLSCEQNLNHDAMYWYRQDPGQGLRLIYYSQIVNDFQKGDIAEGYSVSREKKESFPLTVTSAQKNPTAFYLCASSGTSNTEAFFGQGTRLTVV.

In its sample, this clonotype is medium-sized (0.01 to 0.1%). This chain links TRBV28 with TRBJ2-7; either TRBD1 or TRBD2 may supply D (6 bases each). Germline CDR1 reads MDHEN; CDR2 reads SYDVKM. The CDR3 spans 17 residues. The V end lost 10 bases, the J end lost 2 bases, and 27 bases lay between the germline ends. The CDR3 protein is CATHKDGGRIVTYEQYF. The CDR3 nucleotides read TGTGCCACCCATAAGGATGGGGGGCGTATTGTTACCTACGAGCAGTACTTC.

This clonotype was observed at least ten times. Here the CDR3 reads CASSLSGQDGYTF. CDR3 DNA sequence: TGTGCCAGCAGCCTAAGTGGGCAGGATGGCTACACCTTC. V gene TRBV3-1 combines with J gene TRBJ1-2; D unclear. Germline V gene sequence: CDR1 LGHDT, CDR2 YNNKEL (reference sequence). V lost 4 bases to trimming and J lost 6 bases, with 12 bases between them. This CDR3 region has 13 residues.

This clonotype was seen ten or more times. The chain uses TRBV27 and TRBJ2-1; D gene unclear. With 2 bases removed from V and 3 bases from J, the gap between germline ends came to 8 bases. Germline lookup yields CDR1 MNHEY and CDR2 SMNVEV (reference sequence). This CDR3 region has 14 residues. The DNA of the CDR3 is TGTGCCAGCAGTTTACTGGCGCTCTACAATGAGCAGTTCTTC. It codes for CASSLLALYNEQFF.

This clonotype has ten or more counts. The chain employs TRBV4-3 and TRBJ2-1; D perhaps matches TRBD2 (6 bases). The V gene's germline CDR1 is LGHNA and CDR2 YSLEER. V lost 0 bases, J lost 3 bases, and 12 bases lay in between. The CDR3 has 16 residues. The chain's CDR3 is CASSQDGRENYNEQFF. CDR3 DNA sequence: TGCGCCAGCAGCCAAGATGGGCGGGAAAACTACAATGAGCAGTTCTTC.

Note on this clonotype: A junction end diverges from the germline sequence, so it may reflect a read error. The chain carries TRBV7-8 and TRBJ2-7; possibly TRBD1 for D (6 bases). The CDR3 has 17 amino acids. The germline gives CDR1 SGHVS, CDR2 FQNEAQ. DNA of the CDR3: TGTGCCAGCAGCTTATGTGGATGGGGGCCCCGCTCCTACGATCAGTACTTC. It specifies CASSLCGWGPRSYDQYF.

About this clonotype itself: One base away lies a much larger clone, so this may be a sequencing read error. The rearrangement joins TRBV4-2 to TRBJ2-1; D uncertain. This CDR3 has 13 amino acids. Germline V CDR1 and CDR2: LGHNA, YNFKEQ. In DNA form, the CDR3 reads TGTGCCAGCAGCCAATTGGGTAACAATGAGCATTTCTTC. It specifies CASSQLGNNEHFF.

V usage is TRBV11-3 and J usage is TRBJ2-7; D ambiguous. The CDR3 has 17 amino acids. With 1 base removed from V and 3 bases from J, the gap between germline ends came to 19 bases. Germline CDR1 reads SGHNT; CDR2 reads YENEEA. The CDR3 loop reads CASSLGGGVQSHYEQYF. The CDR3 nucleotides are TGTGCCAGCAGCTTAGGAGGTGGGGTTCAGAGCCACTACGAGCAGTACTTC.

The chain has TRBV6-2 or TRBV6-3 and TRBJ2-1; TRBD2 agrees at 13 bases. CDR1 MNHEY and CDR2 SVGEGT come from the germline V gene. This CDR3 comprises 16 residues. The J segment lost 5 bases and the V segment lost 5 bases, leaving 6 bases of the junction unmatched. CDR3 DNA sequence: TGTGCCAGCAGTGACCTGGGACTAGCGGGAAACAATGAGCAGTTCTTC. This codes for CASSDLGLAGNNEQFF.

This clonotype is medium-sized within its sample. The chain links TRBV11-2 to TRBJ1-2, with 9 nucleotides matching TRBD1. This CDR3 is 14 amino acids long. CDR1 is SGHAT and CDR2 is FQNNGV in the germline V gene. V gave up 4 bases and J gave up 7 bases; unmatched junction bases: 7. CDR3 protein: CASSSTQGAVGYTF. The CDR3, as DNA: TGTGCCAGCAGCTCCACACAGGGGGCGGTTGGCTACACCTTC.

In this sample, this clonotype turned up many times. Here the CDR3 reads CASSLEPTPDQHF. In nucleotides, the CDR3 is TGTGCCAGCAGCTTAGAGCCGACGCCAGATCAGCATTTT. The rearrangement links TRBV7-2 to TRBJ1-5, with D unresolved. This CDR3 is 13 amino acids long. V dropped 1 base and J dropped 13 bases, with 14 bases sitting between them. Germline-derived CDR1 and CDR2 are SGHTA and FQGNSA.

Relative to its sample, this clonotype is medium-sized. This chain connects TRBV11-2 to TRBJ2-2; D gene ambiguous. The CDR3 is 16 residues long. V was cut by 0 bases and J by 4 bases, with 12 bases left in between. Germline values: CDR1 SGHAT, CDR2 FQNNGV. The CDR3 DNA follows: TGTGCCAGCAGCTTAGACTCTCGTTTGGGCACCGGGGAGCTGTTTTTT. This sequence encodes CASSLDSRLGTGELFF. The full variable domain, completed using reference TRBV11-2 and TRBJ2-2, is EAGVAQSPRYKIIEKRQSVAFWCNPISGHATLYWYQQILGQGPKLLIQFQNNGVVDDSQLPKDRFSAERLKGVDSTLKIQPAKLEDSAVYLCASSLDSRLGTGELFFGEGSRLTVL.

The chain is built from TRBV11-1 and TRBJ1-2; tentative D call: TRBD1 (6 bases). The CDR3 spans 15 residues. Per germline, CDR1 SGHAT and CDR2 FQDESV (reference sequence). The V and J ends lost 5 bases and 0 bases respectively, with 13 bases between them. The CDR3 here is CASSPDWTANYGYTF. The CDR3, as DNA: TGTGCCAGCAGCCCTGACTGGACAGCTAACTATGGCTACACCTTC.

This clonotype has at least ten counts. The CDR3 DNA is TGTGCCAGCAGTGGCTTTATCACTAGCCCCAATGAGCAGTTCTTC. This encodes CASSGFITSPNEQFF. V usage is TRBV6-2 or TRBV6-3 and J usage is TRBJ2-1, with D possibly matching TRBD2 (6 bases). In germline, CDR1 is MNHEY, CDR2 SVGEGT. This CDR3 comprises 15 residues. V was clipped by 5 bases and J by 6 bases, with 17 bases between them.

With respect to this clonotype: Germline is not matched at one junction end, which may reflect a read error. The V call is TRBV6-4, the J call TRBJ2-1; D is perhaps TRBD1 or TRBD2 (6 bases each). Germline lookup yields CDR1 MRHNA and CDR2 SNTAGT. The CDR3 runs to 18 residues. CDR3 in amino acids: CAISLGRGGWLSYNEQFF. Written as DNA, the CDR3 is TGTGCCATCAGTTTGGGCAGGGGAGGCTGGCTCTCCTACAATGAGCAGTTCTTC.

This clonotype was seen at least ten times. The gene calls are TRBV19 and TRBJ2-3, with D maybe TRBD1 (5 bases). The CDR3 contains 13 residues. Between the trimmed V and J ends, which lost 3 bases and 4 bases, there was a span of 8 bases. Germline V lookup: CDR1 LNHDA, CDR2 SQIVND (reference sequence). The CDR3 reads CASSIQGSDTQYF. Written as DNA, the CDR3 is TGTGCCAGTAGTATCCAGGGTTCAGATACGCAGTATTTT.

This clonotype was seen at least ten times. The chain couples TRBV6-1 to TRBJ2-2; 9 bases agree with TRBD2. The CDR3 length is 16 residues. V shed 8 bases and J 3 bases; nucleotides not matched to a gene: 10. Germline V gene data show CDR1 as MNHNS and CDR2 as SASEGT. CDR3 in DNA: TGTGCCAGCCGCCCTGGGAGCGGGGGGTACACCGGGGAGCTGTTTTTT. Amino acids: CASRPGSGGYTGELFF.

Concerning this clonotype itself: This sequence may be a read error, since a much larger clone differs from it by one base. This chain connects TRBV7-2 to TRBJ2-3, with 14 nucleotides matching TRBD2. The CDR3 sequence is 21 residues long. Germline trimming cut 4 bases from V and 5 bases from J; bases unmatched to any gene: 20. Germline V gene lookup returns CDR1 SGHTA and CDR2 FQGNSA. The CDR3 loop reads CASSSPGGTTAGTSGRDTQYF. The CDR3 region has the DNA TGTGCCAGCAGCTCGCCCGGAGGGACAACTGCCGGGACTAGCGGGAGAGATACGCAGTATTTT.

The rearrangement links TRBV7-2 to TRBJ1-2; TRBD1 agrees at 8 bases. The junction had 5 bases not matched to a gene; V was cut back by 1 base and J by 7 bases. The germline gives CDR1 SGHTA, CDR2 FQGNSA. The CDR3 runs 14 residues. In DNA form, the CDR3 reads TGTGCCAGCAGCTTAGGGCGACAGGGGCCTGGCTACACCTTC. Its translation: CASSLGRQGPGYTF.

In its sample, this clonotype ranks as medium-sized. V and J are TRBV2 and TRBJ1-2, with TRBD1 matching over 9 bases. V lost 6 bases to trimming and J lost 4 bases; unmatched junction nucleotides: 9. Germline V gives CDR1 SNHLY, CDR2 FYNNEI. This CDR3 is built from 15 residues. The CDR3 DNA sequence: TGTGCCAGCAGCCAAGGACAGGGGTTTTCCTATGGCTACACCTTC. Residues: CASSQGQGFSYGYTF.

This clonotype was observed once. It is likely a read error: a sequence one base away is far more abundant. V usage is TRBV6-8 and J usage is TRBJ2-2; D is perhaps TRBD2 (6 bases). The CDR3 extends over 16 amino acids. Germline loops: CDR1 MNHGY, CDR2 SAAAGT. The CDR3 loop reads CVSRQMAWEETGELFF. The CDR3 DNA is TGTGTCAGCAGGCAGATGGCGTGGGAGGAAACCGGGGAGCTGTTTTTT.

About this clonotype itself: A much larger clone lies a single base off, so this may be a read error. The chain employs TRBV29-1 and TRBJ2-4; D uncertain. Germline CDR1 is SQVTM and CDR2 is ANQGSEA. CDR3 length: 13 amino acids. CDR3 amino acids: CSVEVSAKNIHYF. The CDR3, as DNA: TGCAGCGTTGAAGTCTCTGCCAAAAACATTCATTACTTC.

Turning to this clonotype: A far larger clone is one nucleotide away, so this likely arose from a read error. The chain joins TRBV6-1 to TRBJ2-7, with D hard to call. This CDR3 has 13 amino acids. Germline CDR1 is MNHNS and CDR2 is SASEGT. The CDR3 loop is CASSRQHSYDQYF. The CDR3 DNA sequence: TGTGCCAGCAGTAGGCAGCACTCCTACGATCAGTACTTC.